This is a list of T cell receptor beta chains from one sample in a study of CD8+ T cells in alopecia areata. Here immunoSEQ multiplex PCR was the method, and the copy in TCRdb shows in-frame clones only, minus some. The sample includes 250,000 to 300,000 clones, roughly 60% of them seen just once. The sequenced sample was CD4+ T cells sorted from blood, obtained at week 24, from a patient treated with tofacitinib. These receptors all come from a human donor with alopecia areata. Each CDR3 is given with its conserved first and last residue. Each record gives: J gene, D gene, V gene, clone size, CDR3 DNA, CDR3 protein. A D gene is named only where the DNA matches it firmly. The size entry is marked missing in some rows and otherwise reads once, few, many or a size class.

>TRBJ1-5|-|TRBV28|-
TGTGCCAGCAGTTCGGTCCATCAGCCCCAGCATTTT
CASSSVHQPQHF
>TRBJ1-2|-|TRBV9|-
TGTGCCAGCAGCGTGAGTGGCTATGGCTACACCTTC
CASSVSGYGYTF
>TRBJ2-3|TRBD1|TRBV5-1|few
TGCGCCAGCAGCTTGGACCTCTCCGGGACAGGGAGCACAGATACGCAGTATTTT
CASSLDLSGTGSTDTQYF
>TRBJ2-5|-|TRBV10-3|-
TGTGCCATCAGTGCGGACCTTCAAGAGACCCAGTACTTC
CAISADLQETQYF
>TRBJ2-6|TRBD1|TRBV4-1|-
TGCGCCAGCAGCCAAGATCGAGTAGGGACAGGCAGGCCCTCTGGGGCCAACGTCCTGACTTTC
CASSQDRVGTGRPSGANVLTF
>TRBJ1-2|-|TRBV5-1|once
TGCGCCAGCGGGGACGGCACTAACTATGGCTACACCTTC
CASGDGTNYGYTF
>TRBJ2-7|-|TRBV5-6|-
TGTGCCAGCAGCTTCACTCGACAGGCCCCTCAAGGCGAGCAGTACTTC
CASSFTRQAPQGEQYF
>TRBJ2-3|-|TRBV29-1|-
TGCAGCGTTGGAGGGGGGACCCTATCCCGCACAGATACGCAGTATTTT
CSVGGGTLSRTDTQYF
>TRBJ2-5|-|TRBV5-1|-
TGCGCCAGCAGCTTGGGCATGGGGGCGAGCCAAGAGACCCAGTACTTC
CASSLGMGASQETQYF
>TRBJ2-3|-|TRBV6-5|-
TGTGCCAGCAGCCGTCCCGATACGCAGTATTTT
CASSRPDTQYF
>TRBJ2-7|-|TRBV5-1|-
TGCGCCAGCAGTTTCTTAGGGGGAAGAACGTACGAGCAGTACTTC
CASSFLGGRTYEQYF
>TRBJ1-5|-|TRBV4-2|-
TGTGCCAGCAGTCGAGACAGACTAAGCAATCAGCCCCAGCATTTT
CASSRDRLSNQPQHF
>TRBJ1-2|-|TRBV2|-
TGTGCCAGCAGTTTTTCCAGGGGCCGTTTGGATGGCTACACCTTC
CASSFSRGRLDGYTF
>TRBJ2-7|-|TRBV5-1|once
TGCGCCAGCAGCTCGGACACAACCTACGAGCAGTACTTC
CASSSDTTYEQYF
>TRBJ2-2|-|TRBV14|-
TGTGCCAGCAGCCAAGTAGGGGCAGACCCCACCGGGGAGCTGTTTTTT
CASSQVGADPTGELFF
>TRBJ2-7|-|TRBV7-9|-
TGTGCCAGCGGGGGGACGTTGGGTCACGAGCAGTACTTC
CASGGTLGHEQYF
>TRBJ1-3|-|TRBV9|few
TGTGCCAGCAGCGTTGGAGGGATCTCTGGAAACACCATATATTTT
CASSVGGISGNTIYF
>TRBJ1-1|TRBD1|TRBV14|-
TGTGCCAGCAGCCTCTGGACAGGGGGGAACACTGAAGCTTTCTTT
CASSLWTGGNTEAFF
>TRBJ2-7|TRBD2|TRBV9|-
TGTGCCAGCAGCCTCGGGACTAGCGGCTACGAGCAGTACTTC
CASSLGTSGYEQYF
>TRBJ2-7|TRBD1|TRBV5-1|-
TGCGCCAGCAGCCCGGGATCCGGGACAGGGGCCCACTTC
CASSPGSGTGAHF
>TRBJ1-2|-|TRBV7-2|-
TGTGCCAGCAGCCCCCAATTGGGGGGCTACACCTTC
CASSPQLGGYTF
>TRBJ1-2|-|TRBV5-8|once
TGTGCCAGCACCCCGAACTTAGCTAACTATGGCTACACCTTC
CASTPNLANYGYTF
>TRBJ1-2|TRBD1|TRBV7-9|-
TGTGCCAGCAGCCCCCAGGACAGGGGGCGGAATGGCTACACCTTC
CASSPQDRGRNGYTF
>TRBJ2-7|-|TRBV10-2|-
TGCGCCAGCAGTGAGTCCAAGGGTACATCCTACGAGCAGTACTTC
CASSESKGTSYEQYF
>TRBJ2-1|TRBD1|TRBV4-1|-
TGCGCCAGCAGCCACTTTGGCGGGACAGGGAATCGGCTGAATGAGCAGTTCTTC
CASSHFGGTGNRLNEQFF
>TRBJ2-3|TRBD2|TRBV9|many
TGTGCCAGCAGCGTCGGACTAGCCTGGTTTGGTACGCAGTATTTT
CASSVGLAWFGTQYF
>TRBJ1-2|-|TRBV5-6|-
TGTGCCAGCAGCTTGTTCCAGGGTGAAGGCTACACCTTC
CASSLFQGEGYTF
>TRBJ1-5|-|TRBV29-1|-
TGCAGCGTTGTAATCGGGCAGTTCAATCAGCCCCAGCATTTT
CSVVIGQFNQPQHF
>TRBJ2-5|-|TRBV6-6|-
TGTGCCAGCAGTTACTCTGGCAGAGAGACCCAGTACTTC
CASSYSGRETQYF
>TRBJ2-5|TRBD1|TRBV5-4|-
TGTGCCAGCAGTCAAACAGGGGTGCCCTACCAAGAGACCCAGTACTTC
CASSQTGVPYQETQYF
>TRBJ1-2|-|TRBV4-1|-
TGCGCCAGCAGCCAAGTACCCGGGAGGGGTGGCTACACCTTC
CASSQVPGRGGYTF
>TRBJ1-1|-|TRBV19|few
TGTGCCAGTAGTCCGCGGGGGCTTAGGAACACTGAAGCTTTCTTT
CASSPRGLRNTEAFF
>TRBJ1-2|-|TRBV10-3|few
TGTGCCATCAGTGGCGAGGCCTCTAACTATGGCTACACCTTC
CAISGEASNYGYTF
>TRBJ2-7|-|TRBV28|-
TGTGCCAGCAGTTTATCCCATGGGCAGTACTTC
CASSLSHGQYF
>TRBJ1-2|TRBD1|TRBV4-1|once
TGCGCCAGCAGCCTAGACCACCGGGACAGCTATGGCTACACCTTC
CASSLDHRDSYGYTF
>TRBJ2-1|-|TRBV27|once
TGTGCCAGCAGGGGGGCATTGAGGGAAAATGAGCAGTTCTTC
CASRGALRENEQFF
>TRBJ2-5|-|TRBV4-2|-
TGTGCCAGCAGCCCAGAGGGAGCTAGTAGAGAGACCCAGTACTTC
CASSPEGASRETQYF
>TRBJ2-3|-|TRBV9|-
TGTGCCAGCAGCGTTGGGGGCCCAGATACGCAGTATTTT
CASSVGGPDTQYF
>TRBJ2-2|-|TRBV6-1|once
TGTGCCAGCAGTGTAACGCCTGGGCTAGTTCGTTCGGACACCGGGGAGCTGTTTTTT
CASSVTPGLVRSDTGELFF
>TRBJ2-5|-|TRBV4-1|-
TGCGCCAGCAGCCAAGAGGTTCGAGGGACCGGGCAAGAGACCCAGTACTTC
CASSQEVRGTGQETQYF
>TRBJ1-6|-|TRBV16|few
TGTGCCAGCAGCCAATATCTGCAGGCTTCACCCCTCCACTTT
CASSQYLQASPLHF
>TRBJ2-7|TRBD1|TRBV30|-
TGTGTTTCACAGGGGGCAGGCTACGAGCAGTACTTC
CVSQGAGYEQYF
>TRBJ2-1|TRBD1|TRBV5-1|once
TGCGCCAGCAGCCTGGAGGACAGGGCAGTCAATGAGCAGTTCTTC
CASSLEDRAVNEQFF
>TRBJ2-2|-|TRBV1|-
TGCACGCCGATACAACATCCCAAACAGGGGAACACCGGGGAGCTGTTTTTT
CTPIQHPKQGNTGELFF
>TRBJ2-6|-|TRBV5-1|-
TGCGCCAGCAGCCCTAAGAGGAGCATCGCCCTCTCTGGGGCCAACGTCCTGACTTTC
CASSPKRSIALSGANVLTF
>TRBJ1-2|TRBD1|TRBV30|few
TGTGCCTGGAGGGATCATGGGACAGGTGTTCCCGGGGGCTACACCTTC
CAWRDHGTGVPGGYTF
>TRBJ2-1|TRBD2|TRBV6-5|-
TGTGCCAGCACCCCGCTAGCGGGGGGGCTGAATGAGCAGTTCTTC
CASTPLAGGLNEQFF
>TRBJ2-7|TRBD1|TRBV4-1|-
TGCGCCAGCAGCCGAGGGAGACAGGGTACCTACGAGCAGTACTTC
CASSRGRQGTYEQYF
>TRBJ1-1|-|TRBV9|few
TGTGCCAGCAGCCCCCGCGGGAGAGGTCATGAAGCTTTCTTT
CASSPRGRGHEAFF
>TRBJ2-7|TRBD1|TRBV28|-
TGTGCCAGCAGTTCAACCGGGACAGGCGACGAGCAGTACTTC
CASSSTGTGDEQYF
>TRBJ2-6|-|TRBV6-5|-
TGTGCCAGCGGTCTTAGGGGAGCTGGGGCCAACGTCCTGACTTTC
CASGLRGAGANVLTF
>TRBJ2-5|-|TRBV11-1|few
TGTGCCAGCAGCTTAGTAGGGCGGGGAGGACAGACCCAGTACTTC
CASSLVGRGGQTQYF
>TRBJ1-1|-|TRBV28|few
TGTGCCAGCAAGACAGGCCACACTGAAGCTTTCTTT
CASKTGHTEAFF
>TRBJ1-2|-|TRBV7-2|-
TGTGCCAGCAGCTTATCACAGGGTCCCTCTACCTTC
CASSLSQGPSTF
>TRBJ1-1|-|TRBV19|-
TGTGCCAGTAGGACCAGACAGAACACTGAAGCTTTCTTT
CASRTRQNTEAFF
>TRBJ1-1|-|TRBV27|-
TGTGCCAGCAGTTGGCGCGGGCGGGGAGAAGCTTTCTTT
CASSWRGRGEAFF
>TRBJ2-5|TRBD1|TRBV15|-
TGTGCCACCAGCAGAGATCAGGGGGAACAAGAGACCCAGTACTTC
CATSRDQGEQETQYF